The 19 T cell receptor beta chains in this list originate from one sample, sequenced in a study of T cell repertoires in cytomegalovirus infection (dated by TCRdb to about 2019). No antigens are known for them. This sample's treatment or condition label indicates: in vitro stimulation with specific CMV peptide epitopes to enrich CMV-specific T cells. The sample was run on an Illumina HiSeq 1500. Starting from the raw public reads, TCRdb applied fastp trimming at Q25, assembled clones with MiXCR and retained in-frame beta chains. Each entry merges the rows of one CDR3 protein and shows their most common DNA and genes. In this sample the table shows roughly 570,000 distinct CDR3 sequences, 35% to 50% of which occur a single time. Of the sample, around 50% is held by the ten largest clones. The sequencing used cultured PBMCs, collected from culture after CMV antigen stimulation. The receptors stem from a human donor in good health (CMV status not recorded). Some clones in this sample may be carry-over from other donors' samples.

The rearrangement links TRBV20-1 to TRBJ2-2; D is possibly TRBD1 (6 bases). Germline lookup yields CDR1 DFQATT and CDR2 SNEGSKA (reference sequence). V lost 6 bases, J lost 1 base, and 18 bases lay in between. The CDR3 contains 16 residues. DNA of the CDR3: TGCAGTGCAAGGTCGCCGGGACAAGGGAACACCGGGGAGCTGTTTTTT. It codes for CSARSPGQGNTGELFF.

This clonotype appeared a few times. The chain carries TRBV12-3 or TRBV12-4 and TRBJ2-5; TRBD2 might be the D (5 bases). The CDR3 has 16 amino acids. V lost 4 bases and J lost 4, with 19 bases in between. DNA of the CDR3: TGTGCCAGCAGTTCCACCCCGGGCGGACTGGGAGAGACCCAGTACTTC. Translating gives CASSSTPGGLGETQYF.

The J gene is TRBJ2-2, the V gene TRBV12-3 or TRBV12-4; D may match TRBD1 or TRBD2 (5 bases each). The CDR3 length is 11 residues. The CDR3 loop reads CANGAPGELFF. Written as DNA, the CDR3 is TGTGCTAACGGGGCCCCCGGGGAGCTGTTTTTT.

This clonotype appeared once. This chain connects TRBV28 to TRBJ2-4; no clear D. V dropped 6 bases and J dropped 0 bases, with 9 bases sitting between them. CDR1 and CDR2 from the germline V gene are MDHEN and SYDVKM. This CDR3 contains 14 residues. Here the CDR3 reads CASRTALAKNIQYF. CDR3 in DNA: TGTGCCAGCAGGACGGCTCTAGCCAAAAACATTCAGTACTTC.

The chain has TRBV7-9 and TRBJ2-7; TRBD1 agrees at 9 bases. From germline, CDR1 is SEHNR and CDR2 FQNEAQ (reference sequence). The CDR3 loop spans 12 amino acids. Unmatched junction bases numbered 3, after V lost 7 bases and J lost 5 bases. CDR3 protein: CASNDRGDEQYF. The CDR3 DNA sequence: TGTGCCAGCAACGACAGGGGGGACGAGCAGTACTTC. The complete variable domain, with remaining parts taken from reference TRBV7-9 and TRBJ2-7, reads DTGVSQNPRHKITKRGQNVTFRCDPISEHNRLYWYRQTLGQGPEFLTYFQNEAQLEKSRLLSDRFSAERPKGSFSTLEIQRTEQGDSAMYLCASNDRGDEQYFGPGTRLTVT.

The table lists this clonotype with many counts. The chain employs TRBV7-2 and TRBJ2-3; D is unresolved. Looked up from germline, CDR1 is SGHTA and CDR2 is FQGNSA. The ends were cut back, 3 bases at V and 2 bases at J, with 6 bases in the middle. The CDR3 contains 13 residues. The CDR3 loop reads CASSFGHTDTQYF. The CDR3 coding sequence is TGTGCCAGCAGCTTTGGGCACACAGATACGCAGTATTTT.

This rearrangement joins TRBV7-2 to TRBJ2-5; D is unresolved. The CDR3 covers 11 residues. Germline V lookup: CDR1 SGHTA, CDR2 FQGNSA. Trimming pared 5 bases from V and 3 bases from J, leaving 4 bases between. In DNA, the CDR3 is TGTGCCAGCAGCGCCAAAGAGACCCAGTACTTC. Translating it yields CASSAKETQYF.

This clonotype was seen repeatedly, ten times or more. CDR3 residues: CASSLSPDTQYF. CDR3 sequence (DNA): TGTGCCAGCAGCTTAAGCCCAGATACGCAGTATTTT. The chain links TRBV12-3 or TRBV12-4 to TRBJ2-3; unclear D gene. V was pared by 6 bases and J by 4 bases, with 8 bases between. CDR3 length: 12 residues.

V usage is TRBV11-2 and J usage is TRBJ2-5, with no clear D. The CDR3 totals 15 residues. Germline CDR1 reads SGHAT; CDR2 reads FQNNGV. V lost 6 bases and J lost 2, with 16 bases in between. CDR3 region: CASRPPGRWQETQYF. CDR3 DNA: TGTGCCAGCAGACCACCTGGTCGGTGGCAAGAGACCCAGTACTTC.

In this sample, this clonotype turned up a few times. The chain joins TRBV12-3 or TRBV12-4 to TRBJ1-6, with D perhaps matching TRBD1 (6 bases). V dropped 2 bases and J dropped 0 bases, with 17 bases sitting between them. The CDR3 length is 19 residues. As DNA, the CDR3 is TGTGCCAGCAGTTTACGCACTCGGGGGCTGAGCTCCTATAATTCACCCCTCCACTTT. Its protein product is CASSLRTRGLSSYNSPLHF.

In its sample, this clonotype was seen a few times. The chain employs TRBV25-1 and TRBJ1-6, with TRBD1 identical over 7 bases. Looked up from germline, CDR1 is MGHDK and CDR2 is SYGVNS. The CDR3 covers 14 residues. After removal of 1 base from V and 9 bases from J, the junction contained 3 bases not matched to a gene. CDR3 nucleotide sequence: TGTGCCAGCAGTGAATGGACAGGCTCTTCACCCCTCCACTTT. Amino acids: CASSEWTGSSPLHF.

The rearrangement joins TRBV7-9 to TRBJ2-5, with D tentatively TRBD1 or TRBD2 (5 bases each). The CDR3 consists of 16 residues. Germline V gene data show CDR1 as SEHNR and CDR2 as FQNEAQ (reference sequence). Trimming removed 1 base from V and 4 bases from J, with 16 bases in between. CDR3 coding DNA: TGTGCCAGCAGCTTAGTGCGTACAGGTGGAGGAGAGACCCAGTACTTC. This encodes CASSLVRTGGGETQYF.

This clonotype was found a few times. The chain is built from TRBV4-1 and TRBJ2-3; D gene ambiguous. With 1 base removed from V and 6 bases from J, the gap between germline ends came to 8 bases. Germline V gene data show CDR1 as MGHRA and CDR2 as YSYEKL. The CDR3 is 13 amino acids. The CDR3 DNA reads TGCGCCAGCAGCCAAGTAGGCGCGGATACGCAGTATTTT. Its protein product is CASSQVGADTQYF.

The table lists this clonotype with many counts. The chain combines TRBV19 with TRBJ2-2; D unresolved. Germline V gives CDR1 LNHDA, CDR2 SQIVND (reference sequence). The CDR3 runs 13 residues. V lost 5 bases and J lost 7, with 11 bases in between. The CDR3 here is CASSPHWGGELFF. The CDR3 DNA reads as TGTGCCAGTAGTCCCCACTGGGGCGGGGAGCTGTTTTTT.

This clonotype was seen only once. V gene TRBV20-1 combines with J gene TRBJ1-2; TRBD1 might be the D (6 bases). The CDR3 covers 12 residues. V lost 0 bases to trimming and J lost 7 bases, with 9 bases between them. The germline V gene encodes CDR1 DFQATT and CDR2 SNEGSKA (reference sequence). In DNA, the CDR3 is TGCAGTGCTAGAGAGGGCAGGGGTGGCTACACCTTC. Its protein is CSAREGRGGYTF.

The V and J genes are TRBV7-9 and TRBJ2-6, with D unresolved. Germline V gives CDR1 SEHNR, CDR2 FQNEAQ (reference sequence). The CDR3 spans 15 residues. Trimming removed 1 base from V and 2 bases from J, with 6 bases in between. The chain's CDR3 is CASSLVRTGANVLTF. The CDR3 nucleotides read TGTGCCAGCAGCTTAGTCAGGACTGGGGCCAACGTCCTGACTTTC.

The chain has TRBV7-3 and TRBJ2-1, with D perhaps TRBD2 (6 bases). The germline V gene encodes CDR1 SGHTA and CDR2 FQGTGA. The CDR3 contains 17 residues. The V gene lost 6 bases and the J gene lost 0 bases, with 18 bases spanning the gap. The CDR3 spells CASSPTGTGLSYNEQFF. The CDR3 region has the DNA TGTGCCAGCAGTCCCACGGGGACGGGACTCTCCTACAATGAGCAGTTCTTC. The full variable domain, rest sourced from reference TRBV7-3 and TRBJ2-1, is GAGVSQTPSNKVTEKGKYVELRCDPISGHTALYWYRQSLGQGPEFLIYFQGTGAADDSGLPNDRFFAVRPEGSVSTLKIQRTERGDSAVYLCASSPTGTGLSYNEQFFGPGTRLTVL.

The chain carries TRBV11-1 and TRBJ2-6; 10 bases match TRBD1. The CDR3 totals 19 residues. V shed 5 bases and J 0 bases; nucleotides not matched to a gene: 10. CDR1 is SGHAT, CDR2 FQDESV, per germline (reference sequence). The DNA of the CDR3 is TGTGCCAGCAGCCCCGGTGCCGGGACAGGGGCCTCTGGGGCCAACGTCCTGACTTTC. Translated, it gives CASSPGAGTGASGANVLTF.

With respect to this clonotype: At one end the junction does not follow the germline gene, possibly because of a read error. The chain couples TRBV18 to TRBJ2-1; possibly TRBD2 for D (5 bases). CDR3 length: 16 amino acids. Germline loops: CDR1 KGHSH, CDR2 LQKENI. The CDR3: CASSPFSGRIGNEQLF. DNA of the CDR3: TGTGCCAGCTCACCCTTCAGCGGCCGCATCGGGAATGAGCAGCTCTTC.